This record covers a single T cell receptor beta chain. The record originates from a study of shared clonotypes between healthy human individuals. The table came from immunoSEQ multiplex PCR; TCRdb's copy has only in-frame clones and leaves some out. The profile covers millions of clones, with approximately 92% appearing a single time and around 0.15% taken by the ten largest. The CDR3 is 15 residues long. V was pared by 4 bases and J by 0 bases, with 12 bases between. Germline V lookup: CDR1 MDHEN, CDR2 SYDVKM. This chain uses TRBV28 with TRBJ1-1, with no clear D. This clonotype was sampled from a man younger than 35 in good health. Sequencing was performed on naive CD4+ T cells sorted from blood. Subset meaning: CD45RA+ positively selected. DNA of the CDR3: TGTGCCAGCAGTTCGTCTGATATATTGAACACTGAAGCTTTCTTT. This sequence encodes CASSSSDILNTEAFF.